The 2 T cell receptor beta chains below all came from one sample that was sequenced in a study of OX40 agonist ivuxolimab in advanced cancers. Profiling relied on immunoSEQ multiplex PCR, and the TCRdb table lists in-frame clones only, not all of them. There are tens of thousands of clones in the sample; about 80% occur only once, and about a quarter lies in the top ten. This specimen consisted of CD4+ or CD8+ T cells sorted from blood, obtained in a trial of the OX40 agonist ivuxolimab. These receptors originate from an adult with an advanced solid tumor such as melanoma, head and neck, liver or kidney cancer.

V gene TRBV5-4 combines with J gene TRBJ2-7; D might be TRBD2 (5 bases). The CDR3 totals 15 residues. Germline CDR1 and CDR2: SGHNT and YYREEE (reference sequence). Trimming shortened V by 4 bases and J by 1 base, and 15 bases separated the two germline ends. CDR3 sequence reads: CASSQDLASSYEQYF. The CDR3 bases are TGTGCCAGCAGCCAAGACCTAGCTTCGTCCTACGAGCAGTACTTC.

The chain has TRBV27 and TRBJ2-1; the D is unclear. Trimming took 8 bases from V and 3 from J, leaving 8 bases between them. The germline V gene has CDR1 MNHEY and CDR2 SMNVEV (reference sequence). CDR3 length: 12 residues. CDR3 bases: TGTGCCAGCGGGGTTTACTACAATGAGCAGTTCTTC. Translation gives CASGVYYNEQFF.